Presented here are 10 T cell receptor beta chains from one specimen sequenced in a study of blood T cells in healthy people across ages. Primers used in a second PCR of about 6 to 11 cycles were a sample-barcoded 5' primer and a J-beta primer mix. One entry per CDR3 protein results from TCRdb running MiXCR on the 5' RACE reads. The sample has 1.5 million to 2 million distinct CDR3 sequences; more than 35% are singletons. The sequencing sample was made of blood. The receptors derive from a human donor in good health.

This clonotype has only a few counts. This chain joins TRBV18 and TRBJ2-5; D is possibly TRBD1 (5 bases). This CDR3 is 13 amino acids long. V shed 3 bases and J shed 5 bases, with 10 bases lying between them. Germline lookup yields CDR1 KGHSH and CDR2 LQKENI. The CDR3 DNA follows: TGTGCCAGCTCACCCAGGGATTTCGAGACCCAGTACTTC. Translating gives CASSPRDFETQYF.

The sample holds a few counts of this clonotype. The rearrangement links TRBV28 to TRBJ1-2, with D unclear. Looked up from germline, CDR1 is MDHEN and CDR2 is SYDVKM. This CDR3 contains 13 residues. V was trimmed by 3 bases and J by 8 bases, leaving 13 bases between them. The CDR3, as DNA: TGTGCCAGCAGTTTTCGAGCTTTGGGAGGCTACACCTTC. This codes for CASSFRALGGYTF.

This clonotype was picked up a small number of times. The chain employs TRBV6-1 and TRBJ2-1; TRBD2 matches 10 bases. The trim removed 7 bases at V and 2 bases at J, leaving 5 bases unmatched. Germline V gene lookup returns CDR1 MNHNS and CDR2 SASEGT. This CDR3 has 15 residues. CDR3 nucleotides: TGTGCCAGCACCCTAAGCGGGGGGGCCTACAATGAGCAGTTCTTC. It specifies CASTLSGGAYNEQFF.

The rearrangement links TRBV6-1 to TRBJ1-4; the match to TRBD1 covers 8 bases. Germline assignment: CDR1 MNHNS and CDR2 SASEGT. The CDR3 is 15 amino acids. J gave up 5 bases and V 2 bases, and 4 bases lay outside the gene matches. CDR3 sequence (DNA): TGTGCCAGCAGTGAAATGGGACAGGCGAATGAAAAACTGTTTTTT. Its protein product is CASSEMGQANEKLFF.

The sample holds a few counts of this clonotype. The V gene is TRBV7-2, the J gene TRBJ2-3, with D possibly matching TRBD2 (5 bases). From germline, CDR1 is SGHTA and CDR2 FQGNSA. V was clipped by 5 bases and J by 5 bases, with 14 bases between them. The CDR3 loop spans 14 amino acids. CDR3 sequence reads: CASSLLGRKDTQYF. CDR3 bases: TGTGCCAGCAGCCTACTAGGAAGGAAAGATACGCAGTATTTT.

This clonotype has only a few counts. The chain uses TRBV10-3 and TRBJ1-2; TRBD1 aligns across 9 bases. Looked up from germline, CDR1 is ENHRY and CDR2 is SYGVKD. The CDR3 totals 13 residues. V lost 10 bases, J lost 6 bases, and 9 bases stayed unmatched. The DNA of the CDR3 is TGTGCCACCAAAGGGGGACAGGGTCATGGCTACACCTTC. Its translation: CATKGGQGHGYTF.

The chain combines TRBV6-5 with TRBJ1-1; D is perhaps TRBD1 (5 bases). V was clipped by 4 bases and J by 4 bases, with 7 bases between them. CDR1 and CDR2 (germline): MNHEY, SVGAGI. The CDR3 contains 12 residues. The CDR3 here is CASSFGATEAFF. The CDR3 DNA reads as TGTGCCAGCAGTTTCGGGGCCACTGAAGCTTTCTTT.

The V gene is TRBV29-1, the J gene TRBJ1-4, with TRBD1 matching over 8 bases. CDR1 is SQVTM, CDR2 ANQGSEA, per germline. The CDR3 runs to 13 residues. After removal of 7 bases from V and 7 bases from J, the junction contained 8 bases not matched to a gene. The CDR3 sequence is CSEKDREGEKLFF. The CDR3 DNA follows: TGCAGCGAGAAGGACAGGGAGGGTGAAAAACTGTTTTTT.

The chain is built from TRBV10-3 and TRBJ2-2, with TRBD2 matching 7 bases. This CDR3 is 15 amino acids long. CDR1 and CDR2 from the germline V gene are ENHRY and SYGVKD. V was pared by 8 bases and J by 3 bases, with 9 bases of the junction left unmatched. Here the CDR3 DNA reads TGTGCCATCGCAAGTGGGGGGGTCGACACCGGGGAGCTGTTTTTT. Its protein product is CAIASGGVDTGELFF.

In regard to this clonotype: A read error may account for a junction end that differs from germline. The rearrangement uses TRBV10-3 and TRBJ2-4; D is ambiguous. With the DNA end fitting TRBJ2-7 better, the J assignment may be wrong. Germline CDR1 reads ENHRY; CDR2 reads SYGVKD. The CDR3 extends over 14 amino acids. The CDR3 coding sequence is TGCGCCATCAGTTTTCCCACGGCTGGGGACGAGCAGTACTTC. This codes for CAISFPTAGDEQYF.